A selection of T cell receptor beta chains follows, all from one sample in a study of somatic mutations in cytotoxic T cells in rheumatoid arthritis. Profiled with immunoSEQ multiplex PCR; TCRdb holds only in-frame clones, not every one. Among roughly 14,000 clones, 70% to 75% were seen once, and the ten largest hold 11% to 15%. Sequencing input: CD8+ T cells sorted from blood. The receptor source for this set is an adult with rheumatoid arthritis. The CDR3 runs from the conserved cysteine through the conserved F or W. The D gene is left open where the match is weak. Not every row has a clone size; where given, it reads once, few, many or a size class.

d_gene	v_gene	abundance	j_gene	CDR3aa	CDR3nt
TRBD2	TRBV5-4	.	TRBJ2-5	CASSYRLAGGSGYQETQYF	TGTGCCAGCAGCTATCGACTAGCGGGAGGGTCGGGGTACCAAGAGACCCAGTACTTC
TRBD1	TRBV7-9	.	TRBJ2-5	CASQDGQGKQETQYF	TGTGCCAGCCAAGACGGACAGGGCAAGCAAGAGACCCAGTACTTC
TRBD2	TRBV30	.	TRBJ2-2	CAWSRFGLAGGSVTGELFF	TGTGCCTGGAGTAGGTTCGGACTAGCGGGGGGATCGGTCACCGGGGAGCTGTTTTTT
.	TRBV4-1	few	TRBJ1-4	CASSQITLNEKLFF	TGCGCCAGCAGCCAAATCACCCTTAATGAAAAACTGTTTTTT
.	TRBV29-1	.	TRBJ2-7	CSVAGVGYEQYF	TGCAGCGTTGCGGGGGTCGGCTACGAGCAGTACTTC
.	TRBV4-1	.	TRBJ2-1	CASSQDTYNEQFF	TGCGCCAGCAGCCAAGATACCTACAATGAGCAGTTCTTC
.	TRBV11-2	once	TRBJ1-1	CASSLEGRFTEAFF	TGTGCCAGCAGCTTAGAGGGAAGGTTCACTGAAGCTTTCTTT
.	TRBV30	few	TRBJ2-2	CAWSLGSGELFF	TGTGCCTGGAGTTTGGGATCCGGGGAGCTGTTTTTT
.	TRBV27	few	TRBJ1-1	CASSLGRTNTEAFF	TGTGCCAGCAGTTTAGGGAGGACGAACACTGAAGCTTTCTTT
.	TRBV7-9	few	TRBJ2-2	CASSPTTGYSTGELFF	TGTGCCAGCAGCCCGACGACAGGATATAGCACCGGGGAGCTGTTTTTT
.	TRBV19	.	TRBJ2-6	CASSLQGSGANVLTF	TGTGCCAGTAGCTTACAGGGCTCTGGGGCCAACGTCCTGACTTTC
.	TRBV5-5	.	TRBJ2-7	CASSPVRVGGANEQYF	TGTGCCAGCAGCCCCGTTAGGGTTGGAGGGGCCAACGAGCAGTACTTC
TRBD2	TRBV4-1	once	TRBJ2-2	CASSQVLGALAGNTGELFF	TGCGCCAGCAGCCAAGTATTGGGGGCTCTAGCGGGAAACACCGGGGAGCTGTTTTTT
TRBD2	TRBV30	.	TRBJ2-7	CAWSVAGAYEQYF	TGTGCCTGGAGTGTTGCGGGAGCCTACGAGCAGTACTTC
.	TRBV6-1	.	TRBJ2-2	CASSDTSAQGPNTGELFF	TGTGCCAGCAGTGATACTTCGGCTCAGGGGCCGAACACCGGGGAGCTGTTTTTT
TRBD1	TRBV7-6	.	TRBJ2-3	CASSLKTGRSADTQYF	TGTGCCAGCAGCTTAAAGACAGGGCGTTCGGCAGATACGCAGTATTTT
TRBD2	TRBV30	.	TRBJ2-3	CAWSESGAFTDTQYF	TGTGCCTGGAGTGAAAGCGGGGCCTTCACAGATACGCAGTATTTT
.	TRBV5-4	.	TRBJ2-3	CASSLELFDTQYF	TGTGCCAGCAGCTTGGAACTCTTTGATACGCAGTATTTT
TRBD2	TRBV7-2	.	TRBJ2-1	CASSSSGLVGDEQFF	TGTGCCAGCAGCTCCTCGGGACTAGTCGGGGATGAGCAGTTCTTC
.	TRBV27	once	TRBJ2-1	CASSAGHQNEQFF	TGTGCCAGCAGTGCCGGGCACCAAAATGAGCAGTTCTTC
TRBD1	TRBV4-1	.	TRBJ2-2	CASSLSGTGNTGELFF	TGCGCCAGCAGCCTGTCGGGGACAGGTAACACCGGGGAGCTGTTTTTT
.	TRBV11-2	.	TRBJ2-2	CASSLVTNTGELFF	TGTGCCAGCAGCTTAGTGACGAACACCGGGGAGCTGTTTTTT
TRBD1	TRBV7-9	few	TRBJ2-7	CASSPETGVDEQYF	TGTGCCAGCAGCCCGGAGACAGGGGTGGACGAGCAGTACTTC
TRBD2	TRBV19	.	TRBJ2-1	CASSVGLAASYNEQFF	TGTGCCAGTAGTGTCGGACTAGCGGCCTCCTACAATGAGCAGTTCTTC
TRBD2	TRBV5-1	.	TRBJ2-5	CASSSRLTSVEETQYF	TGCGCCAGCAGTTCCCGACTAACTAGCGTCGAAGAGACCCAGTACTTC
TRBD1	TRBV28	.	TRBJ2-7	CASSKTGGWYEQYF	TGTGCCAGCAGTAAGACAGGGGGATGGTACGAGCAGTACTTC
TRBD1	TRBV7-2	few	TRBJ2-7	CASSSHNFNGTGYEQYF	TGTGCCAGCAGCTCACACAACTTTAACGGGACAGGCTACGAGCAGTACTTC
TRBD2	TRBV11-3	once	TRBJ2-2	CASSPGLAGVVTGELFF	TGTGCCAGCAGCCCTGGACTAGCGGGAGTAGTTACCGGGGAGCTGTTTTTT
.	TRBV5-6	.	TRBJ1-4	CASSLGEGRKLFF	TGTGCCAGCAGCTTGGGGGAGGGTCGGAAACTGTTTTTT
.	TRBV19	.	TRBJ1-5	CASKMGRTSNQPQHF	TGTGCCAGTAAGATGGGACGGACTAGCAATCAGCCCCAGCATTTT
.	TRBV2	.	TRBJ2-2	CASRPPLDTGELFF	TGTGCCAGCAGGCCCCCTCTAGACACCGGGGAGCTGTTTTTT
TRBD2	TRBV10-2	.	TRBJ2-1	CASSDTSGGSYNEQFF	TGCGCCAGCAGTGATACTAGCGGGGGGTCCTACAATGAGCAGTTCTTC
TRBD1	TRBV7-6	.	TRBJ2-7	CASSTPGQGSYEQYF	TGTGCCAGCAGCACACCGGGACAGGGGTCCTACGAGCAGTACTTC
.	TRBV5-8	once	TRBJ2-5	CASSLGQGGRETQYF	TGTGCCAGCAGCTTGGGGCAAGGAGGTAGAGAGACCCAGTACTTC
.	TRBV10-3	.	TRBJ2-7	CAIGDGNTYEQYF	TGTGCCATAGGGGACGGGAATACCTACGAGCAGTACTTC
.	TRBV9	.	TRBJ2-1	CASSGQGPEQFF	TGTGCCAGCAGCGGACAAGGCCCTGAGCAGTTCTTC
.	TRBV6-1	few	TRBJ2-7	CASSEPYEQYF	TGTGCCAGCAGTGAACCCTACGAGCAGTACTTC
.	TRBV6-5	.	TRBJ1-1	CASSYSSGEIDTEAFF	TGTGCCAGCAGTTACTCGAGTGGGGAGATAGACACTGAAGCTTTCTTT
TRBD2	TRBV5-6	.	TRBJ2-1	CASTLRTSGFNYNEQFF	TGTGCCAGCACGCTACGGACTAGCGGATTTAACTACAATGAGCAGTTCTTC
TRBD2	TRBV27	.	TRBJ2-1	CASSLFGTSGFYNEQFF	TGTGCCAGCAGTTTATTCGGGACTAGCGGGTTTTACAATGAGCAGTTCTTC
.	TRBV5-5	few	TRBJ2-3	CASSQIGGVGTDTQYF	TGTGCCAGCAGCCAAATTGGTGGGGTCGGCACAGATACGCAGTATTTT
.	TRBV11-2	.	TRBJ2-7	CASLLSGYEQYF	TGTGCCAGCCTCCTCTCCGGCTACGAGCAGTACTTC
TRBD2	TRBV6-1	.	TRBJ2-3	CASSELAGPGDTQYF	TGTGCCAGCAGTGAATTAGCGGGGCCTGGAGATACGCAGTATTTT
TRBD1	TRBV2	few	TRBJ1-2	CASTPGTGAYGYTF	TGTGCCAGCACTCCCGGGACAGGGGCTTATGGCTACACCTTC
.	TRBV7-9	.	TRBJ2-3	CASRRLGTDTDTQYF	TGTGCCAGCAGGCGTCTCGGGACGGACACAGATACGCAGTATTTT
.	TRBV4-1	medium-sized	TRBJ1-1	CASSQDSPEGTEAFF	TGCGCCAGCAGCCAAGATTCCCCTGAGGGCACTGAAGCTTTCTTT
TRBD1	TRBV27	.	TRBJ2-1	CASTGTGVYNEQFF	TGTGCCAGCACCGGGACAGGGGTCTACAATGAGCAGTTCTTC
TRBD2	TRBV7-8	few	TRBJ2-7	CASGLSGRALSYEQYF	TGTGCCAGCGGACTTAGCGGGAGGGCCCTCTCCTACGAGCAGTACTTC
TRBD2	TRBV7-6	.	TRBJ2-7	CASSPNRDYDYEQYF	TGTGCCAGCAGCCCGAACCGGGACTACGACTACGAGCAGTACTTC
.	TRBV13	.	TRBJ1-1	CASSGRRLNTEAFF	TGTGCCAGCAGCGGACGACGATTGAACACTGAAGCTTTCTTT
.	TRBV6-4	once	TRBJ2-2	CASSGTNTGELFF	TGTGCCAGCAGTGGGACTAACACCGGGGAGCTGTTTTTT
TRBD2	TRBV2	.	TRBJ2-5	CASSEIQGLAGQETQYF	TGTGCCAGCAGTGAAATACAAGGACTAGCGGGCCAAGAGACCCAGTACTTC